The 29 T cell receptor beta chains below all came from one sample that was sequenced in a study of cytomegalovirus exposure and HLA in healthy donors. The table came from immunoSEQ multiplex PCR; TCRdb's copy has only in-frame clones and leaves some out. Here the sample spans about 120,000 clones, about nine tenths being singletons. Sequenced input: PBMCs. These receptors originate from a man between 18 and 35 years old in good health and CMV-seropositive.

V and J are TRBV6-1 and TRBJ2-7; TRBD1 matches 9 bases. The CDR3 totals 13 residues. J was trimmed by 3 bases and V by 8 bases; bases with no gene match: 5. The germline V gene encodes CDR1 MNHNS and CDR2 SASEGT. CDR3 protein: CASSTDRGYEQYF. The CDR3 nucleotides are TGTGCCAGCTCCACGGACAGGGGCTACGAGCAGTACTTC.

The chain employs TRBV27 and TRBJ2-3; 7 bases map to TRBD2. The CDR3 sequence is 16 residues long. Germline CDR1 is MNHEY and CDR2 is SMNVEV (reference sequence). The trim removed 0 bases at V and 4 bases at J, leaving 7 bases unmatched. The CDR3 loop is CASSLSTGGFADTQYF. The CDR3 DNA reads TGTGCCAGCAGTTTATCGACGGGGGGTTTCGCAGATACGCAGTATTTT.

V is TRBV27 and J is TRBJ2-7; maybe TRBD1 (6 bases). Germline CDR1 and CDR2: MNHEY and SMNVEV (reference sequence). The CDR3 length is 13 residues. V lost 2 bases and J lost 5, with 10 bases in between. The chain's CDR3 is CASSLQAGDEQYF. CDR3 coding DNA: TGTGCCAGCAGTTTACAGGCAGGGGACGAGCAGTACTTC.

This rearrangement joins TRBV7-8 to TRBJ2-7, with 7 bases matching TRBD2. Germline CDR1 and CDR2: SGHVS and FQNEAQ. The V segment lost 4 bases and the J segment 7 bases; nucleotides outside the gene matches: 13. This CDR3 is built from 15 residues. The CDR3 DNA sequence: TGTGCCAGCAGCTCCCGGGGAGGGGCGGTACGAGAGCAGTACTTC. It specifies CASSSRGGAVREQYF.

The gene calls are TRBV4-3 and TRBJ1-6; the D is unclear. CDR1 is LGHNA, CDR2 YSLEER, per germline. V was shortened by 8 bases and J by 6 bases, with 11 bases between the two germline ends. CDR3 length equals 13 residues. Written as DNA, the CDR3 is TGCGCCAGCCGCGTAGGCGGTAATTCACCCCTCCACTTT. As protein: CASRVGGNSPLHF.

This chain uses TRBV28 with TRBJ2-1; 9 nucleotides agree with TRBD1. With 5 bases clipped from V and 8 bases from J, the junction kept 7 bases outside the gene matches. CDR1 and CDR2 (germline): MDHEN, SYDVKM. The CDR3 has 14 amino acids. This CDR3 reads CASSPTGGSDEQFF. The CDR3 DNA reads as TGTGCCAGCAGTCCTACAGGGGGCTCAGATGAGCAGTTCTTC.

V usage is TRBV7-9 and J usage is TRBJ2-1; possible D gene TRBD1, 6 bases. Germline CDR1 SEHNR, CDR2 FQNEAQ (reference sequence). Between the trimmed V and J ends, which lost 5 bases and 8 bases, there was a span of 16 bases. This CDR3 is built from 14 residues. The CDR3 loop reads CASSRDGTWDEQFF. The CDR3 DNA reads TGTGCCAGCAGCAGGGACGGGACATGGGATGAGCAGTTCTTC.

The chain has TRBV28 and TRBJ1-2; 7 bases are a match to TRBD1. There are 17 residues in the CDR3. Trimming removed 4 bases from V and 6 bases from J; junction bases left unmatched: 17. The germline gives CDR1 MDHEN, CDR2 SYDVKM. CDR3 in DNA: TGTGCCAGCAGTTCCCAAAGGGGAGACAGGGTCGGGGATGGCTACACCTTC. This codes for CASSSQRGDRVGDGYTF.

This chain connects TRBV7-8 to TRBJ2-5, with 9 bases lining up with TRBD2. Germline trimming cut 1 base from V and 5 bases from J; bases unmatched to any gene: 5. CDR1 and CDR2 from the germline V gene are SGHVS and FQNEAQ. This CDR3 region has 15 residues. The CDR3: CASSLGGGGAETQYF. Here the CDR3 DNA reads TGTGCCAGCAGCTTAGGAGGCGGGGGGGCCGAGACCCAGTACTTC. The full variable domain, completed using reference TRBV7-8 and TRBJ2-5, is GAGVSQSPRYKVAKRGQDVALRCDPISGHVSLFWYQQALGQGPEFLTYFQNEAQLDKSGLPSDRFFAERPEGSVSTLKIQRTQQEDSAVYLCASSLGGGGAETQYFGPGTRLLVL.

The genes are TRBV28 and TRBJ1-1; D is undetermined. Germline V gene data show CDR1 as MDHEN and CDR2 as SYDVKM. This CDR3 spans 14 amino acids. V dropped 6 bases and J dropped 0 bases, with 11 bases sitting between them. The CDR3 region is CASRGRLMNTEAFF. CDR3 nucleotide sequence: TGTGCCAGCAGGGGCAGACTAATGAACACTGAAGCTTTCTTT.

CDR3 nucleotide sequence: TGTGCCATCAGGGGACTAAAAAACAATGAGCAGTTCTTC. Protein product: CAIRGLKNNEQFF. This chain connects TRBV10-3 to TRBJ2-1, with 7 positions matching TRBD2. The CDR3 is made up of 13 amino acids. Germline loops: CDR1 ENHRY, CDR2 SYGVKD. The V and J ends lost 6 bases and 5 bases, in that order; junction bases with no gene match: 4.

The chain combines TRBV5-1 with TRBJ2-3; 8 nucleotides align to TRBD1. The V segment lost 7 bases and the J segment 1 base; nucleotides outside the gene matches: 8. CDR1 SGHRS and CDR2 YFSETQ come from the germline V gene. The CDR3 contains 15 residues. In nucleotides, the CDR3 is TGCGCCAGCTCTGTGACGGGACAGGGCACAGATACGCAGTATTTT. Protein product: CASSVTGQGTDTQYF. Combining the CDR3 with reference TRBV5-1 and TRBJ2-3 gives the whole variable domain KAGVTQTPRYLIKTRGQQVTLSCSPISGHRSVSWYQQTPGQGLQFLFEYFSETQRNKGNFPGRFSGRQFSNSRSEMNVSTLELGDSALYLCASSVTGQGTDTQYFGPGTRLTVL.

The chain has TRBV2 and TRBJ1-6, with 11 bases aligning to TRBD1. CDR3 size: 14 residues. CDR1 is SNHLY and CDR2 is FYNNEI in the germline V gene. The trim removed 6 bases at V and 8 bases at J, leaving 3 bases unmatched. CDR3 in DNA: TGTGCCAGCAGGGACAGGGGGCGAGATTCACCCCTCCACTTT. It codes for CASRDRGRDSPLHF.

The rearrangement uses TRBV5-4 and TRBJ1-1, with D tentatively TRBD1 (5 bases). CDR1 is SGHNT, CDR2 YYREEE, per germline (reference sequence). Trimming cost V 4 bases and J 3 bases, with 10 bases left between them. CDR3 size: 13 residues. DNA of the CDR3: TGTGCCAGCAGCGGGTGGGGGGACACTGAAGCTTTCTTT. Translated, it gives CASSGWGDTEAFF.

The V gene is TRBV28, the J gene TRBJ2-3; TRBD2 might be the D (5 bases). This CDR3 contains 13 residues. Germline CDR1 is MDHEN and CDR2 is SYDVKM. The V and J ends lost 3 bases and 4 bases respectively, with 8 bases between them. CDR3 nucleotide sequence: TGTGCCAGCAGTTTTCAGAGGGCAGATACGCAGTATTTT. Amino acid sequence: CASSFQRADTQYF.

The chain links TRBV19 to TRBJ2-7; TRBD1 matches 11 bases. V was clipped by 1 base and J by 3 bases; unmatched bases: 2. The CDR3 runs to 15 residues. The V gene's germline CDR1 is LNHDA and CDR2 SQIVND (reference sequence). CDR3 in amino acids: CASSIGGQGDYEQYF. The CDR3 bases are TGTGCCAGTAGTATAGGGGGACAGGGGGACTACGAGCAGTACTTC.

CDR3 region: CASSIGGLEAFF. Written as DNA, the CDR3 is TGTGCCAGTAGTATCGGGGGTCTTGAAGCTTTCTTT. The chain employs TRBV19 and TRBJ1-1; a weak D match, TRBD1 (5 bases). The length of the CDR3 is 12 residues. From germline, CDR1 is LNHDA and CDR2 SQIVND (reference sequence). The ends were cut back, 3 bases at V and 7 bases at J, with 9 bases in the middle.

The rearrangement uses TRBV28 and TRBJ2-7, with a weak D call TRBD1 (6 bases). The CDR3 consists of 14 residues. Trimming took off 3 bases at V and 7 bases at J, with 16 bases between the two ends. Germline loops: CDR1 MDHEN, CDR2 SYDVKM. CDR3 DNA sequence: TGTGCCAGCAGTTTTGGAGGTACAGGGTTGGAGCAGTACTTC. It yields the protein CASSFGGTGLEQYF.

The CDR3 nucleotides are TGCGCCAGCAGCTTGGCTGGGGGGTCTGGAAACACCATATATTTT. This codes for CASSLAGGSGNTIYF. V usage is TRBV5-1 and J usage is TRBJ1-3, with a tentative D call TRBD1 (5 bases). Trimming left V 0 bases short and J 1 base short, with 8 bases between. CDR1 SGHRS and CDR2 YFSETQ come from the germline V gene. There are 15 residues in the CDR3.

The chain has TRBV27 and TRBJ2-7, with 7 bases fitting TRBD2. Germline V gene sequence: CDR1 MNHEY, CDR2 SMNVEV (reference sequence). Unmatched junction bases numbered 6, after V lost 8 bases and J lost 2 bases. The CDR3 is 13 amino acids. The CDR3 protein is CASHRRGTYEQYF. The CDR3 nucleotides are TGTGCCAGCCATCGGCGGGGGACCTACGAGCAGTACTTC.

CDR3 DNA sequence: TGTGCCAGCAGTGAAGCGCACAGGGCAGGAGGAGAAAAACTGTTTTTT. This encodes CASSEAHRAGGEKLFF. The chain carries TRBV6-1 and TRBJ1-4; tentative D call: TRBD1 (6 bases). Trimming removed 0 bases from V and 8 bases from J, with 16 bases in between. Germline V gene sequence: CDR1 MNHNS, CDR2 SASEGT. The CDR3 loop spans 16 amino acids.

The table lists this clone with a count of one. The CDR3 DNA reads TGTGCCAGCAGTTACTCTGGCAGGGACACCGGGGAGCTGTTTTTT. This gives the protein CASSYSGRDTGELFF. The V gene is TRBV6-5, the J gene TRBJ2-2, with D perhaps TRBD1 (5 bases). Trimming stripped 0 bases from V and 3 bases from J, with 8 bases between. The CDR3 extends over 15 amino acids. CDR1 is MNHEY, CDR2 SVGAGI, per germline.

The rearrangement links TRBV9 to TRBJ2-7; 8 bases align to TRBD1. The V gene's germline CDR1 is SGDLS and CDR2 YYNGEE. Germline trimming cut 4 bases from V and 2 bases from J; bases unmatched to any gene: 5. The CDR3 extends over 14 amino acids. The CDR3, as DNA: TGTGCCAGCAGCACAGGACAGGGAGCCTACGAGCAGTACTTC. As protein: CASSTGQGAYEQYF.

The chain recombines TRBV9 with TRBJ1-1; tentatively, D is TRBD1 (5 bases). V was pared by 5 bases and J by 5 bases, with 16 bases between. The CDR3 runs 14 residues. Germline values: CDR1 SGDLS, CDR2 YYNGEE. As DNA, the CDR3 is TGTGCCAGCAGTTACAGAACAGGTAGAACTGAAGCTTTCTTT. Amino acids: CASSYRTGRTEAFF.

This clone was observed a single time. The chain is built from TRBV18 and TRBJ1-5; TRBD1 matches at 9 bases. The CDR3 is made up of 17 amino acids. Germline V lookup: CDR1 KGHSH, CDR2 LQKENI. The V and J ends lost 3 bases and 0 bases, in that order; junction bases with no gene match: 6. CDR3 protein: CASSPDRGAYSNQPQHF. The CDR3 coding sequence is TGTGCCAGCTCACCGGACAGGGGTGCCTATAGCAATCAGCCCCAGCATTTT.

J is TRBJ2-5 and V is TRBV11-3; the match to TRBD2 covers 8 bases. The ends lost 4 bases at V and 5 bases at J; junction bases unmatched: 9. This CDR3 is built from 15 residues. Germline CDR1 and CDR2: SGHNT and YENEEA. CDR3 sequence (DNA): TGTGCCAGCAGCTCCGGGGGGGCTGGTTTGGAGACCCAGTACTTC. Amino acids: CASSSGGAGLETQYF.

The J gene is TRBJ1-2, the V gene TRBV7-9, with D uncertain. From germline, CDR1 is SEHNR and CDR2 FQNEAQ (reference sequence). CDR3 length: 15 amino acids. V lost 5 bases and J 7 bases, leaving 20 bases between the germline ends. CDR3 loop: CASSLRWAGSGGYTF. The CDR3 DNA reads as TGTGCCAGCAGCCTCCGGTGGGCGGGATCCGGTGGCTACACCTTC.

CDR3 sequence: CASSYERGETQYF. The CDR3 coding sequence is TGTGCCAGCAGTTATGAACGCGGAGAGACCCAGTACTTC. The chain links TRBV6-5 to TRBJ2-5, with D uncertain. V lost 3 bases to trimming and J lost 4 bases, with 9 bases between them. The V gene's germline CDR1 is MNHEY and CDR2 SVGAGI. CDR3 length: 13 amino acids.

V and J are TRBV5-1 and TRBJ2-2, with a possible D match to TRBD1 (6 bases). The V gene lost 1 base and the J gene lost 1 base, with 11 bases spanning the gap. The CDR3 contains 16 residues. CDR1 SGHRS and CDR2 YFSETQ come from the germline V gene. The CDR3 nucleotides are TGCGCCAGCAGCTTGTGGCAGGGGAGGAACACCGGGGAGCTGTTTTTT. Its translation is CASSLWQGRNTGELFF.